The sequence of this TCR beta chain was determined in a study of response to subunit inactivated influenza vaccine. Overall study findings and caveats: Authors suggested each seasonal flu vaccination may recruit only limited numbers of new T cells.

This clonotype was seen at least ten times. Its antigen is unidentified. One entry per CDR3 protein, called by TCRdb with MiXCR from the RT-PCR reads. The sample carries hundreds of thousands of distinct CDR3 sequences, around 8% recorded once. The sequences come from PBMCs from blood, collected 23 months after vaccination. The sequence was collected from a man aged 50 to 75 who received an inactivated influenza vaccine.

The DNA for the CDR3 is TGTGCCAGCAGCTTAGACTTGCTGCGGCTAAACACCGGGGAGCTGTTTTTT. Its translation is CASSLDLLRLNTGELFF. The chain joins TRBV7-8 to TRBJ2-2; D is unresolved. CDR1 and CDR2 from the germline V gene are SGHVS and FQNEAQ. The length of the CDR3 is 17 residues. V was pared by 1 base and J by 2 bases, with 14 bases between.